The 18 T cell receptor beta chains listed next were all sequenced from one sample in a study of blood T cell repertoires in COVID-19. Clones were sequenced by immunoSEQ multiplex PCR, and TCRdb holds only the in-frame ones, with some missing. The sample holds 180,000 or so clones, 70% to 90% seen once. Material: peripheral blood. The source of these receptors is a man aged 35-49 years with active or convalescent COVID-19.

This sequence joins TRBV5-1 and TRBJ1-2; D is possibly TRBD1 (6 bases). With 0 bases removed from V and 5 bases from J, the gap between germline ends came to 8 bases. There are 13 residues in the CDR3. Germline loops: CDR1 SGHRS, CDR2 YFSETQ. CDR3: CASSLAQGYGYTF. The CDR3 bases are TGCGCCAGCAGCTTGGCCCAGGGGTATGGCTACACCTTC.

V usage is TRBV30 and J usage is TRBJ1-2; TRBD1 matches 9 bases. This CDR3 is 15 amino acids long. Germline V gene sequence: CDR1 GTSNPN, CDR2 SVGIG (reference sequence). With 5 bases clipped from V and 7 bases from J, the junction kept 14 bases outside the gene matches. DNA of the CDR3: TGTGCCTGGGCCCGCCGGGACAGGGAAGTCGGTGGCTACACCTTC. Residues: CAWARRDREVGGYTF.

The gene calls are TRBV24-1 and TRBJ2-1, with a weak D call TRBD1 (5 bases). The CDR3 totals 14 residues. CDR1 KGHDR and CDR2 SFDVKD come from the germline V gene. Trimming pared 10 bases from V and 1 base from J, leaving 13 bases between. Here the CDR3 DNA reads TGTGCCACTCAGGACAAGGGTTCCTACAATGAGCAGTTCTTC. As protein: CATQDKGSYNEQFF.

The V call is TRBV18, the J call TRBJ2-1; 9 nucleotides agree with TRBD2. The CDR3 contains 18 residues. Germline loops: CDR1 KGHSH, CDR2 LQKENI. Trimming at V came to 0 bases and at J to 6 bases, leaving 12 bases not matched to a gene. CDR3 coding DNA: TGTGCCAGCTCACCACCTTCTATGTCGCGGGGGGGCCCCAATGAGCAGTTCTTC. Translation gives CASSPPSMSRGGPNEQFF. The full variable domain, with the rest looked up from reference TRBV18 and TRBJ2-1, is NAGVMQNPRHLVRRRGQEARLRCSPMKGHSHVYWYRQLPEEGLKFMVYLQKENIIDESGMPKERFSAEFPKEGPSILRIQQVVRGDSAAYFCASSPPSMSRGGPNEQFFGPGTRLTVL.

The chain uses TRBV5-6 and TRBJ1-1; D gene unclear. The CDR3 is 16 amino acids. The germline V and J ends were trimmed by 2 bases and 0 bases, with 14 bases remaining between them. CDR1 and CDR2 (germline): SGHDT, YYEEEE. CDR3 region: CASSFRGPGMNTEAFF. The CDR3 coding sequence is TGTGCCAGCAGCTTCCGCGGTCCGGGGATGAACACTGAAGCTTTCTTT.

This clone was seen a single time. This chain joins TRBV28 and TRBJ2-7; maybe TRBD1 (5 bases). In germline, CDR1 is MDHEN, CDR2 SYDVKM. The CDR3 runs 15 residues. V lost 3 bases and J 3 bases, leaving 15 bases between the germline ends. The CDR3 DNA sequence: TGTGCCAGCAGTTTCTTCAGGGATTCCCTCTACGAGCAGTACTTC. This translates into CASSFFRDSLYEQYF.

This chain uses TRBV19 with TRBJ1-5; D might be TRBD1 (5 bases). V was pared by 7 bases and J by 0 bases, with 10 bases between. The CDR3 is 14 residues long. Germline V CDR1 and CDR2: LNHDA, SQIVND (reference sequence). CDR3 in DNA: TGTGCCAGTAAAGACAGAGGTAGCAATCAGCCCCAGCATTTT. This encodes CASKDRGSNQPQHF.

The rearrangement joins TRBV28 to TRBJ1-5; 8 bases agree with TRBD1. Per germline, CDR1 MDHEN and CDR2 SYDVKM. V was clipped by 4 bases and J by 6 bases; unmatched bases: 5. This CDR3 region has 14 residues. CDR3 sequence (DNA): TGTGCCAGCAGTTCTCAGGGGGCGGGTCAGCCCCAGCATTTT. It is translated as CASSSQGAGQPQHF.

The table lists this clone with a few counts. V usage is TRBV4-1 and J usage is TRBJ1-5; D remains unclear. Trimming cost V 10 bases and J 5 bases, with 18 bases left between them. CDR3 length equals 14 residues. Germline CDR1 MGHRA, CDR2 YSYEKL. The CDR3 spells CATQRLWSDQPQHF. The DNA for the CDR3 is TGCGCCACCCAGCGGTTGTGGAGTGATCAGCCCCAGCATTTT.

This rearrangement joins TRBV4-1 to TRBJ2-2, with TRBD2 matching 11 bases. Trimming at V came to 2 bases and at J to 0 bases, leaving 2 bases not matched to a gene. The CDR3 totals 17 residues. Germline CDR1 reads MGHRA; CDR2 reads YSYEKL. The CDR3 region is CASSQSSGGANTGELFF. The CDR3 DNA reads as TGCGCCAGCAGCCAAAGTAGCGGGGGGGCGAACACCGGGGAGCTGTTTTTT.

This sequence joins TRBV18 and TRBJ2-7, with 8 bases lining up with TRBD2. The CDR3 covers 14 residues. Germline CDR1 reads KGHSH; CDR2 reads LQKENI. Trimming removed 4 bases from V and 4 bases from J; junction bases left unmatched: 6. The CDR3 region has the DNA TGTGCCAGCTCACGGGCGGGGGGACGATACGAGCAGTACTTC. Protein: CASSRAGGRYEQYF.

This clone was seen more than once but under ten times. The J gene is TRBJ1-6, the V gene TRBV14; unclear D gene. Trimming shortened V by 1 base and J by 0 bases, and 13 bases separated the two germline ends. There are 18 residues in the CDR3. Germline V gives CDR1 SGHDN, CDR2 FVKESK. The CDR3, as DNA: TGTGCCAGCAGCCAAGGATGGAGCTTTAGCTCCTATAATTCACCCCTCCACTTT. Protein sequence: CASSQGWSFSSYNSPLHF.

In DNA form, the CDR3 reads TGTGCCAGCAGTTACCCCCCGAGAGGCGAGAATGAAAAACTGTTTTTT. Amino acids: CASSYPPRGENEKLFF. V usage is TRBV6-5 and J usage is TRBJ1-4; D remains ambiguous. Germline V lookup: CDR1 MNHEY, CDR2 SVGAGI. The V end lost 2 bases, the J end lost 5 bases, and 15 bases lay between the germline ends. The CDR3 spans 16 residues.

This sequence joins TRBV5-4 and TRBJ2-5, with 7 bases lining up with TRBD1. Germline loops: CDR1 SGHNT, CDR2 YYREEE (reference sequence). The CDR3 runs to 16 residues. The junction had 10 bases not matched to a gene; V was cut back by 5 bases and J by 0 bases. CDR3 nucleotide sequence: TGTGCCAGCAGTTTGTTCGCAGGGGGATACCAAGAGACCCAGTACTTC. Its protein product is CASSLFAGGYQETQYF.

The J gene is TRBJ1-2, the V gene TRBV6-1, with D possibly TRBD1 on 5 matching bases. The germline gives CDR1 MNHNS, CDR2 SASEGT. V gave up 3 bases and J gave up 6 bases, with 17 bases separating them. The CDR3 loop spans 15 amino acids. The CDR3 region is CASSDKGSFGNGYTF. DNA of the CDR3: TGTGCCAGCAGTGATAAGGGGTCCTTTGGAAATGGCTACACCTTC.

The V gene is TRBV2, the J gene TRBJ2-7; TRBD1 matches 9 bases. V trimming: 10 bases; J trimming: 2 bases; junction bases outside the gene matches: 6. CDR1 is SNHLY and CDR2 is FYNNEI in the germline V gene. The CDR3 has 13 amino acids. The CDR3 DNA sequence: TGTGCCATACTAAGGACAGGGGCCTACGAGCAGTACTTC. Protein: CAILRTGAYEQYF.

The rearrangement joins TRBV29-1 to TRBJ1-4, with 8 bases lining up with TRBD1. The CDR3 runs 15 residues. Germline values: CDR1 SQVTM, CDR2 ANQGSEA. The J segment lost 0 bases and the V segment lost 4 bases, leaving 4 bases of the junction unmatched. CDR3: CSVGQGLATNEKLFF. For the CDR3, the DNA is TGCAGCGTTGGACAGGGGCTTGCAACTAATGAAAAACTGTTTTTT.

The V gene is TRBV7-9, the J gene TRBJ1-1; D is uncertain. Germline CDR1 and CDR2: SEHNR and FQNEAQ (reference sequence). The CDR3 contains 14 residues. The V end lost 1 base, the J end lost 1 base, and 7 bases lay between the germline ends. CDR3 nucleotide sequence: TGTGCCAGCAGCTTAGGGGCGACGAACACTGAAGCTTTCTTT. Translated, it gives CASSLGATNTEAFF.